This TCR beta chain was captured in a study of OX40 agonist ivuxolimab in advanced cancers. Study conclusions and caveats: Expanded peripheral T cell antigen specificity was not determined.

Generated by immunoSEQ multiplex PCR, the TCRdb table keeps only in-frame clones and is missing some. This sample has under 80,000 clones, with 65% to 90% found just once. Germline loops: CDR1 LNHDA, CDR2 SQIVND (reference sequence). The CDR3 has 18 residues. The junction had 11 bases not matched to a gene; V was cut back by 5 bases and J by 3 bases. With regard to this clone: Its cognate antigen is unknown.

The source is an adult with an advanced solid tumor such as melanoma, head and neck, liver or kidney cancer. The specimen comprised CD4+ or CD8+ T cells sorted from blood, sampled in a trial of the OX40 agonist ivuxolimab. The rearrangement joins TRBV19 to TRBJ1-5; TRBD1 matches 12 bases. CDR3 amino acids: CASSRGQGAQGYNQPQHF. CDR3 in DNA: TGTGCCAGTAGTCGGGGACAGGGGGCTCAGGGTTACAATCAGCCCCAGCATTTT.